The 2 T cell receptor beta chains below come from one sample, sequenced in a study of graft-versus-host responses after intestinal transplantation (dated by TCRdb to the early 2020s). Libraries came from the immunoSEQ multiplex PCR assay. Drawn from immuneACCESS, this table holds only the in-frame rearrangements with V and J called that TCRdb kept. Clones are partly lost; checked studies trace under half to an unresolved V gene and leave the rest unexplained. The sample table holds some 23,000 clones, of which roughly 82% were seen once. Roughly 0.99% of the sample is taken by the ten largest. Sample time point, as interpreted from the label and publication: cells obtained before transplantation from donor or recipient. The antigens for these receptors are not known. The sample consisted of unstimulated CD8+ T cells sorted from spleen or lymph node cells, taken before transplant. These receptors came from a human donor who was the organ donor for an intestinal transplant.

The chain uses TRBV7-6 and TRBJ1-5, with D possibly being TRBD1 (5 bases). The CDR3 runs 12 residues. Germline V CDR1 and CDR2: SGHVS, FNYEAQ. V was pared by 5 bases and J by 6 bases, with 8 bases between. The CDR3 DNA reads as TGTGCCAGCAGCGCTGGGGGTCAGCCCCAGCATTTT. Translated: CASSAGGQPQHF. Filled out from reference TRBV7-6 and TRBJ1-5, the complete variable domain reads GAGVSQSPRYKVTKRGQDVALRCDPISGHVSLYWYRQALGQGPEFLTYFNYEAQQDKSGLPNDRFSAERPEGSISTLTIQRTEQRDSAMYRCASSAGGQPQHFGDGTRLSIL.

This clone was picked up a small number of times. The chain recombines TRBV4-1 with TRBJ2-1, with TRBD2 matching 8 bases. V trimming: 4 bases; J trimming: 8 bases; junction bases outside the gene matches: 10. The CDR3 is 15 amino acids. Looked up from germline, CDR1 is MGHRA and CDR2 is YSYEKL. The CDR3 loop reads CASSPIAGPWDEQFF. DNA for the CDR3: TGCGCCAGCAGCCCGATAGCGGGGCCCTGGGATGAGCAGTTCTTC.